Listed below are T cell receptor beta chains from one sample, sequenced in a study of cytomegalovirus exposure and HLA in healthy donors. Libraries were prepared by immunoSEQ multiplex PCR; TCRdb keeps only in-frame clonotypes and omits some of them. The sample consists of around 120,000 clones, about 78% of them appearing once. Sequenced: PBMCs. The receptors were gathered from a human donor in good health. The CDR3 runs from the conserved cysteine through the conserved F or W. D genes are given only for firm matches. Clone size is stated in some rows and not others, as once, few, many or a class when expanded.

>TRBJ1-6|.|TRBV27|TRBD1
CASSLRDRGNSPLHF
TGTGCCAGCAGTTTAAGGGACAGGGGGAATTCACCCCTCCACTTT
>TRBJ2-5|.|TRBV29-1|.
CSVVGSKETQYF
TGCAGCGTTGTGGGTAGCAAAGAGACCCAGTACTTC
>TRBJ2-7|.|TRBV28|.
CASSLSPFYEQYF
TGTGCCAGCAGTTTATCCCCCTTTTACGAGCAGTACTTC
>TRBJ2-3|.|TRBV27|.
CASSLLARAATDTQYF
TGTGCCAGCAGTTTACTGGCGAGGGCGGCCACAGATACGCAGTATTTT
>TRBJ2-7|.|TRBV7-9|TRBD1
CASSSRDSSYEQYF
TGTGCCAGCAGTTCAAGGGACAGCTCCTACGAGCAGTACTTC
>TRBJ2-1|.|TRBV11-2|.
CASRSGFLGNEQFF
TGTGCCAGCAGGTCAGGGTTTCTGGGGAATGAGCAGTTCTTC
>TRBJ2-1|.|TRBV2|.
CASIEGGPFDEQFF
TGTGCCAGCATTGAGGGTGGGCCTTTCGATGAGCAGTTCTTC
>TRBJ2-5|few|TRBV4-2|.
CASSQAPGQTQYF
TGTGCCAGCAGCCAAGCCCCTGGGCAGACCCAGTACTTC
>TRBJ2-3|once|TRBV2|.
CASSEALPTSPSTDTQYF
TGTGCCAGCAGTGAAGCGCTACCGACTTCCCCCAGCACAGATACGCAGTATTTT
>TRBJ2-1|once|TRBV15|.
CATSRVAPRGSYNEQFF
TGTGCCACCAGCAGAGTTGCCCCAAGAGGATCCTACAATGAGCAGTTCTTC
>TRBJ1-1|.|TRBV28|.
CASSPPFPGGASRNTEAFF
TGTGCCAGCAGTCCACCTTTCCCGGGGGGCGCCTCGAGGAACACTGAAGCTTTCTTT
>TRBJ2-3|.|TRBV9|.
CASSVYRDPSTDTQYF
TGTGCCAGCAGCGTCTACAGGGACCCTAGCACAGATACGCAGTATTTT
>TRBJ2-3|.|TRBV5-6|.
CASSSRLVTDTQYF
TGTGCCAGCAGCAGTAGGCTAGTCACAGATACGCAGTATTTT
>TRBJ2-5|once|TRBV25-1|TRBD1
CASSRTGATQETQYF
TGTGCCAGCAGTAGAACAGGGGCTACCCAAGAGACCCAGTACTTC